This T cell receptor (beta chain) is from a study of vaccination effects on CD4 cells after COVID-19. Study-wide results and limits: The study dataset contains few convalescent patients and includes no early post-infection timepoints.

Libraries were prepared by immunoSEQ multiplex PCR; TCRdb keeps only in-frame clonotypes and omits some of them. The profile shows 27,000 or so clones, 72% of them singletons. A note on this clone: Its matching antigen is unknown.

CDR1 and CDR2 from the germline V gene are SGHRS and YFSETQ. This CDR3 contains 13 residues. The V and J ends lost 4 bases and 5 bases respectively, with 12 bases between them. Under the ViraFEST assay, PBMC were stimulated with viral peptide pools so that antigen-specific CD4+ T cells expanded. Sequencing was performed afterwards. Having been cultured for 10 days, the cells underwent CD4+ T cell isolation. Vaccinees lacked prior SARS-CoV-2 infection and tested negative for nucleocapsid antibodies. The sequence was obtained from a human donor who received a COVID-19 vaccine. The chain employs TRBV5-1 and TRBJ2-5; TRBD2 might be the D (5 bases). Sequenced here: CD4+ T cells from PBMCs cultured with SARS-CoV-2 spike peptides, sampled before COVID-19 vaccination. CDR3 in amino acids: CASSPGLFETQYF. DNA for the CDR3: TGCGCCAGCAGCCCAGGACTTTTTGAGACCCAGTACTTC.